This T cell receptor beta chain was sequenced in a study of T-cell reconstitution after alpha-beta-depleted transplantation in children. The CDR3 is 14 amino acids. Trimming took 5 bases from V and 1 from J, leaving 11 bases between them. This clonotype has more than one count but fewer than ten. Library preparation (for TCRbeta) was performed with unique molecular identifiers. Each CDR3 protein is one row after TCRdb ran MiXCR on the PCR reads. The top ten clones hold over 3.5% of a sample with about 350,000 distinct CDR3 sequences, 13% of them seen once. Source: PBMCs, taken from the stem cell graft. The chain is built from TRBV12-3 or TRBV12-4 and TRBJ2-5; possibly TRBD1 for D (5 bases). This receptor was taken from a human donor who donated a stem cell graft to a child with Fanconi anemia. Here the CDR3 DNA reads TGTGCCAGCAGTCTAACAGGTATCCAAGAGACCCAGTACTTC. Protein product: CASSLTGIQETQYF.